A single sample is the source of the 21 T cell receptor beta chains below, sequenced in a study of blood T cell repertoires in COVID-19. Clones were read by immunoSEQ multiplex PCR, and TCRdb kept only the in-frame ones, dropping some. The table lists 200,000 to 250,000 clones, around 88% of them singletons. Material for sequencing was PBMCs or T cells enriched from blood (not recorded which). All receptors derive from a woman aged 25 to 45 who had recovered from COVID-19.

The rearrangement links TRBV5-4 to TRBJ1-1; the D gene is possibly TRBD1 (6 bases). In germline, CDR1 is SGHNT, CDR2 YYREEE (reference sequence). The CDR3 totals 14 residues. V gave up 5 bases and J gave up 2 bases, with 13 bases separating them. CDR3 loop: CASRSVQGNTEAFF. DNA for the CDR3: TGTGCCAGCAGGTCTGTACAGGGTAACACTGAAGCTTTCTTT.

CDR3 sequence: CASSSPLGQGIDGYTF. CDR3 DNA sequence: TGTGCCAGCAGCTCGCCACTGGGACAGGGAATCGATGGCTACACCTTC. The chain is built from TRBV7-9 and TRBJ1-2, with 9 nucleotides matching TRBD1. The CDR3 has 16 residues. The V segment lost 4 bases and the J segment 6 bases; nucleotides outside the gene matches: 12. CDR1 is SEHNR and CDR2 is FQNEAQ in the germline V gene (reference sequence).

This chain links TRBV28 with TRBJ1-1; D ambiguous. CDR3 length: 15 residues. Germline lookup yields CDR1 MDHEN and CDR2 SYDVKM. V dropped 2 bases and J dropped 0 bases, with 10 bases sitting between them. Here the CDR3 reads CASSLTTLVNTEAFF. The CDR3 nucleotides read TGTGCCAGCAGTTTAACTACCCTGGTGAACACTGAAGCTTTCTTT.

The chain is built from TRBV4-3 and TRBJ2-7; D is uncertain. Per germline, CDR1 LGHNA and CDR2 YSLEER. V was pared by 0 bases and J by 1 base, with 13 bases between. The CDR3 runs 16 residues. The CDR3 is CASSQDFPSRSYEQYF. The CDR3 nucleotides are TGCGCCAGCAGCCAAGATTTTCCTTCCAGATCCTACGAGCAGTACTTC.

This clone was counted between two and nine times. The chain combines TRBV7-9 with TRBJ2-7; TRBD2 agrees at 8 bases. The junction had 11 bases not matched to a gene; V was cut back by 4 bases and J by 0 bases. This CDR3 spans 17 amino acids. Germline V gene lookup returns CDR1 SEHNR and CDR2 FQNEAQ (reference sequence). CDR3 sequence: CASSSGTTGGSSYEQYF. In nucleotides, the CDR3 is TGTGCCAGCAGCTCCGGAACGACGGGAGGGAGCTCCTACGAGCAGTACTTC.

The V and J genes are TRBV28 and TRBJ2-1, with 10 bases matching TRBD2. J gave up 0 bases and V 6 bases, and 8 bases lay outside the gene matches. The CDR3 consists of 17 residues. Germline V gene lookup returns CDR1 MDHEN and CDR2 SYDVKM. In DNA, the CDR3 is TGTGCCAGCAGGGGTACAGCGGGAGGGAGCTCCTACAATGAGCAGTTCTTC. Protein product: CASRGTAGGSSYNEQFF.

The chain is built from TRBV27 and TRBJ2-7, with 10 bases matching TRBD2. This CDR3 comprises 20 residues. The V and J ends lost 2 bases and 0 bases, in that order; junction bases with no gene match: 16. Germline-derived CDR1 and CDR2 are MNHEY and SMNVEV (reference sequence). The CDR3 sequence: CASSLRPPRGSGGSSYEQYF. The CDR3 DNA reads TGTGCCAGCAGTTTAAGGCCCCCTAGAGGTAGCGGGGGGTCCTCCTACGAGCAGTACTTC.

This chain links TRBV24-1 with TRBJ2-3; the D gene is possibly TRBD2 (6 bases). The CDR3 is 12 residues long. V dropped 7 bases and J dropped 8 bases, with 12 bases sitting between them. Looked up from germline, CDR1 is KGHDR and CDR2 is SFDVKD. The CDR3 nucleotides are TGTGCCACCAGGGACTACAGGACTACGCAGTATTTT. Protein product: CATRDYRTTQYF.

The V call is TRBV30, the J call TRBJ1-1; 8 bases fit TRBD1. The CDR3 contains 14 residues. Germline loops: CDR1 GTSNPN, CDR2 SVGIG (reference sequence). Trimming at V came to 4 bases and at J to 3 bases, leaving 7 bases not matched to a gene. CDR3 amino acids: CAWNQDRAYTEAFF. CDR3 sequence (DNA): TGTGCCTGGAACCAGGACAGGGCCTACACTGAAGCTTTCTTT.

The chain recombines TRBV7-3 with TRBJ1-1; D may be TRBD1 (5 bases). Germline CDR1 reads SGHTA; CDR2 reads FQGTGA. Trimming stripped 4 bases from V and 4 bases from J, with 13 bases between. There are 14 residues in the CDR3. The CDR3 loop reads CASSSEAGITEAFF. In DNA, the CDR3 is TGTGCCAGCAGCTCAGAAGCAGGGATCACTGAAGCTTTCTTT.

The chain employs TRBV10-3 and TRBJ1-1; 10 nucleotides agree with TRBD1. The CDR3 spans 14 residues. Trimming took 6 bases from V and 4 from J; bases not matched to a gene: 5. CDR1 is ENHRY, CDR2 SYGVKD, per germline. CDR3 sequence (DNA): TGTGCCATCAGAACCGGGACAGGGGTCACTGAAGCTTTCTTT. Translation: CAIRTGTGVTEAFF.

V and J are TRBV11-2 and TRBJ1-1; D is possibly TRBD1 (5 bases). Trimming removed 3 bases from V and 1 base from J, with 12 bases in between. The CDR3 consists of 15 residues. The germline CDR1 and CDR2 sequences are SGHAT and FQNNGV. The CDR3 region has the DNA TGTGCCAGCAGCTTCTCTACAGGCTGGAACACTGAAGCTTTCTTT. This translates into CASSFSTGWNTEAFF. The whole variable domain, filled in from reference TRBV11-2 and TRBJ1-1, reads EAGVAQSPRYKIIEKRQSVAFWCNPISGHATLYWYQQILGQGPKLLIQFQNNGVVDDSQLPKDRFSAERLKGVDSTLKIQPAKLEDSAVYLCASSFSTGWNTEAFFGQGTRLTVV.

The chain joins TRBV9 to TRBJ2-2; 10 positions match TRBD1. The CDR3 is made up of 16 amino acids. In germline, CDR1 is SGDLS, CDR2 YYNGEE. J was trimmed by 0 bases and V by 3 bases; bases with no gene match: 2. The CDR3 DNA reads TGTGCCAGCAGCGGACAGGGGGCTACGAACACCGGGGAGCTGTTTTTT. This translates into CASSGQGATNTGELFF.

The chain uses TRBV7-2 and TRBJ1-1; 7 nucleotides match TRBD1. CDR3 length: 14 amino acids. Germline V gives CDR1 SGHTA, CDR2 FQGNSA. V trimming: 5 bases; J trimming: 6 bases; junction bases outside the gene matches: 9. CDR3 sequence (DNA): TGTGCCAGCAGCGTATCGGACAGGACCCCTGAAGCTTTCTTT. Translated: CASSVSDRTPEAFF. The full variable domain, its missing parts supplied by reference TRBV7-2 and TRBJ1-1, is GAGVSQSPSNKVTEKGKDVELRCDPISGHTALYWYRQSLGQGLEFLIYFQGNSAPDKSGLPSDRFSAERTGGSVSTLTIQRTQQEDSAVYLCASSVSDRTPEAFFGQGTRLTVV.

The chain recombines TRBV24-1 with TRBJ1-2; tentative D call: TRBD1 (6 bases). V was pared by 4 bases and J by 7 bases, with 12 bases between. Germline V gives CDR1 KGHDR, CDR2 SFDVKD. The CDR3 consists of 13 residues. CDR3 nucleotides: TGTGCCACCAGTGAAGGGGGTTTGCGTGGCTACACCTTC. Translating gives CATSEGGLRGYTF.

The V and J genes are TRBV23-1 and TRBJ1-5, with TRBD1 matching over 8 bases. TRBV23-1 is an ORF for which the function is uncertain. Trimming removed 1 base from V and 3 bases from J; junction bases left unmatched: 8. The CDR3 runs to 17 residues. The CDR3 is CASSQYSGGLVNQPQHF. The CDR3 coding sequence is TGCGCCAGCAGTCAATACTCAGGGGGCCTCGTCAATCAGCCCCAGCATTTT.

This clone was counted between two and nine times. The gene calls are TRBV2 and TRBJ1-5, with D possibly TRBD1 on 5 matching bases. The CDR3 totals 14 residues. CDR1 and CDR2 (germline): SNHLY, FYNNEI. Trimming took 2 bases from V and 7 from J, leaving 12 bases between them. In DNA form, the CDR3 reads TGTGCCAGCAGTGAAAGTCGGGGGAAGCAGCCCCAGCATTTT. Its protein is CASSESRGKQPQHF.

This chain links TRBV7-6 with TRBJ1-1; 7 bases fit TRBD1. V lost 2 bases, J lost 7 bases, and 19 bases stayed unmatched. Germline assignment: CDR1 SGHVS and CDR2 FNYEAQ. This CDR3 is built from 18 residues. In DNA form, the CDR3 reads TGTGCCAGCAGCTTAAGTCCCCCCACAGGGGCAAGAACGGTTGAAGCTTTCTTT. Encoded protein: CASSLSPPTGARTVEAFF.

This clone was counted a single time. V and J are TRBV19 and TRBJ2-3; D is ambiguous. Germline-derived CDR1 and CDR2 are LNHDA and SQIVND (reference sequence). Trimming removed 8 bases at V and 6 bases at J, with 18 bases between. This CDR3 comprises 14 residues. The CDR3 DNA sequence: TGTGCCAGTGCACCAGGCCTTCTTGATGATACGCAGTATTTT. Its translation is CASAPGLLDDTQYF.

The rearrangement links TRBV7-9 to TRBJ1-4, with 7 positions matching TRBD1. CDR1 and CDR2 (germline): SEHNR, FQNEAQ (reference sequence). V shed 5 bases and J 7 bases; nucleotides not matched to a gene: 13. CDR3 length equals 16 residues. The CDR3 protein is CASSQVSTGTSEKLFF. DNA for the CDR3: TGTGCCAGCAGCCAAGTATCGACAGGGACTTCTGAAAAACTGTTTTTT.

The gene calls are TRBV5-8 and TRBJ2-7; no reliable D call. The CDR3 runs 15 residues. The germline gives CDR1 SGHTS, CDR2 YDEGEE. V was shortened by 0 bases and J by 2 bases, with 12 bases between the two germline ends. CDR3 in DNA: TGTGCCAGCAGCTTGGAGTTTAGCAAGGCCTACGAGCAGTACTTC. It yields the protein CASSLEFSKAYEQYF. The full variable domain, rest sourced from reference TRBV5-8 and TRBJ2-7, is EAGVTQSPTHLIKTRGQQATLRCSPISGHTSVYWYQQALGLGLQFLLWYDEGEERNRGNFPPRFSGRQFPNYSSELNVNALELEDSALYLCASSLEFSKAYEQYFGPGTRLTVT.